These T cell receptor beta chains were read from a single sample in a study of T cells in Graves' hyperthyroidism and ophthalmopathy. A single record per CDR3 protein comes from TCRdb applying MiXCR to the multiplex PCR reads. The data contain approximately 530,000 distinct CDR3 sequences, approximately 15% of them singletons. Sequencing was carried out using blood. The receptors stem from a woman younger than 30 with Graves' hyperthyroidism. Each CDR3 is given with its conserved first and last residue. The D gene is left open where the match is weak. Some rows mark clone size as missing; the rest say once, few, many or name a class of expanded clone.

V	size	J	D	DNA	CDR3
TRBV27	few	TRBJ2-5	TRBD1	TGTGCCAGCAGTTTGTTCGGGACAGGACAGCAAGAGACCCAGTACTTC	CASSLFGTGQQETQYF
TRBV20-1	NA	TRBJ2-2	NA	TGCAGTGCTGCCACAGCGAACACCGGGGAGCTGTTTTTT	CSAATANTGELFF
TRBV27	once	TRBJ2-7	NA	TGTGCCACCCAGGATGGGTACGAGCAGTACTTC	CATQDGYEQYF
TRBV11-3	many	TRBJ2-1	NA	TGTGCCAGCAGCTTAGATCCGGGGAGGAACGATGAGCAGTTCTTC	CASSLDPGRNDEQFF
TRBV5-4	NA	TRBJ1-2	NA	TGTGCCAGCAGCTACAACCAGGGATGGGGTAACTATGGCTACACCTTC	CASSYNQGWGNYGYTF
TRBV20-1	many	TRBJ1-2	NA	TGCAGTGCCCCTAGAGATTTCAGCGTGCAGGGTTACACCTTC	CSAPRDFSVQGYTF
TRBV20-1	many	TRBJ2-1	TRBD1	TGCAGTGCTAGAGGACAGGGATTCGACAATGAGCAGTTCTTC	CSARGQGFDNEQFF
TRBV24-1	few	TRBJ2-1	TRBD2	TGTGCCACCAGTGACCGCGGGACTAGCGGGAGGTACTACAATGAGCAGTTCTTC	CATSDRGTSGRYYNEQFF
TRBV12-3/TRBV12-4	many	TRBJ2-4	TRBD2	TGTGCCAGCGGTATGCGGGGGGGGATTGGGAACATTCAGTACTTC	CASGMRGGIGNIQYF
TRBV27	NA	TRBJ1-5	NA	TGTGCCAGCAGCCTTAGGGAACGTCAGCCCCAGCATTTT	CASSLRERQPQHF
TRBV28	few	TRBJ2-5	TRBD1	TGTGCCAGCCGGACAGGGCAATTAGGGACCCAGTACTTC	CASRTGQLGTQYF
TRBV2	many	TRBJ1-3	NA	TGTGCCAGCAAGGGATGGGGGGCACGCTCTGGAAACACCATATATTTT	CASKGWGARSGNTIYF
TRBV6-1	few	TRBJ1-2	NA	TGTGCCAGCACCAACGGGGCAGGGGCAGGCTACACCTTC	CASTNGAGAGYTF
TRBV10-1	NA	TRBJ2-5	NA	TGCGCCAGCAGTGACTTAGGACTGCAGTCACGGGAGACCCAGTACTTC	CASSDLGLQSRETQYF
TRBV28	NA	TRBJ2-2	TRBD2	TGTGCCAGCAGTTTTCGGACTAGTAGGGGACTCCACACCGGGGAGCTGTTTTTT	CASSFRTSRGLHTGELFF
TRBV20-1	many	TRBJ1-2	NA	TGCAGAGCCAGGGAACAGCTTTATGGCTACACCTTC	CRAREQLYGYTF
TRBV6-2/TRBV6-3	many	TRBJ2-1	NA	TGTGCCAGCAGTTACTCGCAAAACTACAATGAGCAGTTCTTC	CASSYSQNYNEQFF
TRBV28	many	TRBJ2-1	TRBD2	TGTGCCAGCAGCCCAGCACTAGCGGGAGAGGGTGAGCAGTTCTTC	CASSPALAGEGEQFF
TRBV5-6	NA	TRBJ1-3	TRBD1	TGTGCCAGCAGCCGACCGGACAGGGGGCGATACACCAGATATTTT	CASSRPDRGRYTRYF
TRBV28	few	TRBJ2-5	NA	TGTGCCAGCAGTTTTGGAGGGGGGCCCCAGACCCAGTACTTC	CASSFGGGPQTQYF
TRBV3-1	NA	TRBJ1-2	NA	TGTGCCAGCAGCCAAGCGTCAGGATGGTATCAGGAGGTGGGATATGGCTACACCTTC	CASSQASGWYQEVGYGYTF
TRBV13	few	TRBJ2-4	NA	TGTGCCAGCAGCTTAAATGGCATCGAAGACATTCAGTACTTC	CASSLNGIEDIQYF
TRBV24-1	NA	TRBJ2-3	TRBD1	TGTGCCACCAGTGATTTACAGGGGGCCACGCAGTATTTT	CATSDLQGATQYF
TRBV28	many	TRBJ2-7	NA	TGTGCCAGCAGTTTTATATGGGGACAAGCGGGCCACGAGCAGTACTTC	CASSFIWGQAGHEQYF
TRBV6-1	NA	TRBJ1-1	TRBD1	TGTGCCAGCAGGGGGAGGAGGGGGCCGGTCGACACTGAAGCTTTCTTT	CASRGRRGPVDTEAFF
TRBV7-9	few	TRBJ2-3	NA	TGTGCCAGCAGCTTGACCTATACGCAGTATTTT	CASSLTYTQYF
TRBV6-1	many	TRBJ2-7	NA	TGTGCCAGCAGTGAATCCTTCTACGAGCAGTACTTC	CASSESFYEQYF
TRBV5-1	many	TRBJ2-7	NA	TGCGCCAGCAGCTTGGATTTGACCTACGAGCAGTACTTC	CASSLDLTYEQYF
TRBV11-3	NA	TRBJ2-5	NA	TGTGCCAGCAGCTCGTGGGACTCAGAAGAGACCCAGTACTTC	CASSSWDSEETQYF
TRBV12-3/TRBV12-4	few	TRBJ1-6	TRBD1	TGTGCCAGCAGTTATACAGGGGATAATTCACCCCTCCACTTT	CASSYTGDNSPLHF
TRBV9	few	TRBJ2-1	NA	TGTGCCAGCAGCGTAGGGGGGGCTTACAATGAGCAGTTCTTC	CASSVGGAYNEQFF
TRBV6-2/TRBV6-3	NA	TRBJ1-3	NA	TGTGCCAGCAAAGAAGGGGGGGCTGGAAACACCATATATTTT	CASKEGGAGNTIYF
TRBV3-1	many	TRBJ2-2	TRBD2	TGTGCCAGCAGCTCCCTAGCGGGAGGGACCGGGGAGCTGTTTTTT	CASSSLAGGTGELFF
TRBV20-1	many	TRBJ1-6	NA	TGCAGTGCTAGCCTGGGAGGGTCACCCCTCCACTTT	CSASLGGSPLHF
TRBV5-1	many	TRBJ2-1	TRBD2	TGCGCCAGCAGCCCGCCACTAGCGGAATACTACAATGAGCAGTTCTTC	CASSPPLAEYYNEQFF
TRBV29-1	few	TRBJ2-5	TRBD1	TGCAGCGTTGACCAGACGGGACAGGGTGATGAGACCCAGTACTTC	CSVDQTGQGDETQYF
TRBV20-1	many	TRBJ2-7	NA	TGCAGTGCTATCCGTCCCTCCGCGCCCTACGAGCAGTACTTC	CSAIRPSAPYEQYF
TRBV5-1	NA	TRBJ2-6	NA	TGCGCCAGCAGACAGGTTGCTTCTGGGGCCAACGTCCTGACTTTC	CASRQVASGANVLTF
TRBV25-1	NA	TRBJ1-1	NA	TGTGCCAGCAGTGAGGGGACCATGAACACTGAAGCTTTCTTT	CASSEGTMNTEAFF
TRBV2	few	TRBJ2-2	NA	TGTGCCAGCAATATGGGTTACACCGGGGAGCTGTTTTTT	CASNMGYTGELFF
TRBV20-1	many	TRBJ2-3	TRBD2	TGCAGTGCTAGAGATGGATCTCTAGCGGGAAGCGAAGTCACAGATACGCAGTATTTT	CSARDGSLAGSEVTDTQYF
TRBV18	many	TRBJ2-7	NA	TGTGCCAGCTCACCAGGGTCAGCCGAGCAGTACTTC	CASSPGSAEQYF